Following are 17 T cell receptor beta chains from one sample sequenced in a study of blood T cell repertoires in COVID-19. TCRdb's copy holds only in-frame clones and misses some; the assay was immunoSEQ multiplex PCR. The table shows roughly 350,000 clones, with over 75% occurring only once. Sequencing was performed on peripheral blood. Receptors originate from a woman younger than 45 with COVID-19, enrolled during active disease.

J is TRBJ2-2 and V is TRBV15; TRBD2 agrees at 7 bases. This CDR3 spans 17 amino acids. The trim removed 0 bases at V and 1 base at J, leaving 5 bases unmatched. In germline, CDR1 is LNHNV, CDR2 YYDKDF (reference sequence). Here the CDR3 reads CATSRDRSGKNTGELFF. CDR3 bases: TGTGCCACCAGCAGAGATCGAAGCGGGAAGAACACCGGGGAGCTGTTTTTT.

Note on this clone: The same CDR3 also results from other DNA sequences found in this sample. This chain joins TRBV4-1 and TRBJ2-7, with 7 nucleotides matching TRBD2. Trimming cost V 0 bases and J 4 bases; bases outside gene matches: 0. Germline CDR1 and CDR2: MGHRA and YSYEKL. The CDR3 is 13 amino acids. The chain's CDR3 is CASSQEGGYEQYF. The CDR3 DNA reads as TGCGCCAGCAGCCAAGAGGGAGGGTACGAGCAGTACTTC.

This clone was counted a few times. The chain recombines TRBV19 with TRBJ1-5, with a possible D match to TRBD1 (6 bases). Trimming took 5 bases from V and 2 from J, leaving 10 bases between them. The CDR3 loop spans 14 amino acids. Germline V CDR1 and CDR2: LNHDA, SQIVND (reference sequence). The CDR3 DNA reads as TGTGCCAGTAGTGAGGGGGTGGGCAATCAGCCCCAGCATTTT. Amino acid sequence: CASSEGVGNQPQHF.

This rearrangement joins TRBV12-3 or TRBV12-4 to TRBJ2-2; D unclear. The CDR3 runs to 13 residues. Trimming shortened V by 3 bases and J by 2 bases, and 4 bases separated the two germline ends. The CDR3 reads CASSFRNTGELFF. DNA of the CDR3: TGTGCCAGCAGTTTTAGAAACACCGGGGAGCTGTTTTTT.

The J gene is TRBJ1-5, the V gene TRBV28, with D tentatively TRBD1 (6 bases). Germline assignment: CDR1 MDHEN and CDR2 SYDVKM. Trimming stripped 4 bases from V and 5 bases from J, with 15 bases between. This CDR3 is built from 15 residues. The DNA of the CDR3 is TGTGCCAGCAGTTCCACCTCCGGACAGCATCAGCCCCAGCATTTT. This sequence encodes CASSSTSGQHQPQHF.

This clone was seen a few times. The J gene is TRBJ2-1, the V gene TRBV9; TRBD2 might be the D (5 bases). V shed 0 bases and J shed 4 bases, with 17 bases lying between them. The CDR3 is 17 residues long. Per germline, CDR1 SGDLS and CDR2 YYNGEE. CDR3 loop: CASSVALGYREYNEQFF. In DNA form, the CDR3 reads TGTGCCAGCAGCGTAGCACTGGGTTATCGGGAATACAATGAGCAGTTCTTC.

This sequence joins TRBV29-1 and TRBJ1-2; 7 nucleotides agree with TRBD1. V shed 7 bases, J shed 6 bases, and the junction held 5 bases outside the gene matches. The CDR3 consists of 11 residues. Germline V gene sequence: CDR1 SQVTM, CDR2 ANQGSEA. The CDR3 DNA reads as TGCAGCGCCTCGGACAGGAATGGCTACACCTTC. This sequence encodes CSASDRNGYTF.

This chain uses TRBV10-3 with TRBJ2-1; 8 nucleotides agree with TRBD2. Per the germline V gene, CDR1 is ENHRY and CDR2 is SYGVKD. V was clipped by 4 bases and J by 8 bases; unmatched bases: 13. CDR3 length: 16 amino acids. CDR3 in DNA: TGTGCCATCAGTGTGCAGGAGCGGGAGTCAGGGGATGAGCAGTTCTTC. This encodes CAISVQERESGDEQFF.

CDR3 DNA: TGTGCCAGCAGCCCCAGGAACACCGGGGAGCTGTTTTTT. The encoded protein is CASSPRNTGELFF. The chain carries TRBV5-6 and TRBJ2-2; D unclear. CDR3 length: 13 amino acids. The V gene lost 4 bases and the J gene lost 1 base, with 5 bases spanning the gap. Germline values: CDR1 SGHDT, CDR2 YYEEEE.

V is TRBV5-8 and J is TRBJ2-7, with 9 bases fitting TRBD2. Germline V gene sequence: CDR1 SGHTS, CDR2 YDEGEE. Trimming cost V 0 bases and J 5 bases; bases outside gene matches: 12. CDR3 length: 17 residues. CDR3 in DNA: TGTGCCAGCAGCTTGGTGAGGATGGCGGGAGGGCTCCACGAGCAGTACTTC. It yields the protein CASSLVRMAGGLHEQYF.

This clone was observed many times. The J gene is TRBJ2-7, the V gene TRBV7-9; possible D gene TRBD2, 6 bases. Trimming took off 5 bases at V and 6 bases at J, with 17 bases between the two ends. The CDR3 contains 14 residues. Germline V CDR1 and CDR2: SEHNR, FQNEAQ (reference sequence). CDR3 bases: TGTGCCAGCAGCCTTAGCTCGGGACTCCTCGAGCAGTACTTC. As protein: CASSLSSGLLEQYF.

Only a few counts were recorded for this clone. This chain joins TRBV24-1 and TRBJ1-2; a weak D match, TRBD1 (6 bases). CDR1 KGHDR and CDR2 SFDVKD come from the germline V gene. Trimming pared 9 bases from V and 7 bases from J, leaving 23 bases between. This CDR3 has 15 residues. The CDR3 here is CATASTGLLTGGYTF. As DNA, the CDR3 is TGTGCCACCGCTTCGACAGGCTTATTAACTGGTGGCTACACCTTC.

A single count supports this clone. This sequence joins TRBV7-8 and TRBJ2-7, with 7 nucleotides matching TRBD2. V lost 5 bases and J lost 5; bases outside the gene matches: 15. Germline values: CDR1 SGHVS, CDR2 FQNEAQ. There are 16 residues in the CDR3. The CDR3 is CASSTLAGATLNEQYF. The CDR3 DNA sequence: TGTGCCAGCAGCACCTTAGCGGGCGCCACCCTCAACGAGCAGTACTTC. The full variable domain, in which reference TRBV7-8 and TRBJ2-7 provide the parts outside the CDR3, is GAGVSQSPRYKVAKRGQDVALRCDPISGHVSLFWYQQALGQGPEFLTYFQNEAQLDKSGLPSDRFFAERPEGSVSTLKIQRTQQEDSAVYLCASSTLAGATLNEQYFGPGTRLTVT.

The V and J genes are TRBV27 and TRBJ1-5; possible D gene TRBD1, 6 bases. Per the germline V gene, CDR1 is MNHEY and CDR2 is SMNVEV (reference sequence). Trimming took off 2 bases at V and 4 bases at J, with 15 bases between the two ends. This CDR3 is built from 16 residues. The CDR3 DNA follows: TGTGCCAGCAGTTTAAGTTTTCAGGGGCCTAATCAGCCCCAGCATTTT. It is translated as CASSLSFQGPNQPQHF.

The rearrangement joins TRBV30 to TRBJ2-3, with D tentatively TRBD1 (6 bases). The germline V gene has CDR1 GTSNPN and CDR2 SVGIG (reference sequence). V dropped 5 bases and J dropped 4 bases, with 13 bases sitting between them. This CDR3 contains 13 residues. The CDR3 region is CAWLRKGADTQYF. CDR3 in DNA: TGTGCCTGGCTTAGAAAGGGGGCAGATACGCAGTATTTT.

The genes are TRBV4-3 and TRBJ1-1; TRBD1 aligns across 7 bases. The germline V gene has CDR1 LGHNA and CDR2 YSLEER. The CDR3 runs to 14 residues. The ends lost 2 bases at V and 1 base at J; junction bases unmatched: 1. CDR3 in amino acids: CASSQYRGNTEAFF. In DNA, the CDR3 is TGCGCCAGCAGCCAATACAGGGGGAACACTGAAGCTTTCTTT.

The chain combines TRBV10-3 with TRBJ2-2, with D unclear. V was shortened by 0 bases and J by 1 base, with 3 bases between the two germline ends. Germline V CDR1 and CDR2: ENHRY, SYGVKD. The CDR3 covers 14 residues. The CDR3 sequence is CAISESGNTGELFF. CDR3 sequence (DNA): TGTGCCATCAGTGAGTCCGGGAACACCGGGGAGCTGTTTTTT.